This T cell receptor (beta chain) was sequenced in a study of cytomegalovirus exposure and HLA in healthy donors. This CDR3 spans 11 amino acids. Trimming shortened V by 7 bases and J by 9 bases, and 13 bases separated the two germline ends. The germline gives CDR1 DFQATT, CDR2 SNEGSKA (reference sequence). Primers: 60 Vbeta forward and 13 Jbeta reverse. The table came from immunoSEQ multiplex PCR; TCRdb's copy has only in-frame clones and leaves some out. The profile covers approximately 130,000 clones, with 60% to 85% appearing a single time and more than 1.1% taken by the ten largest. The chain is built from TRBV20-1 and TRBJ2-1; no clear D. The sequencing sample was made of PBMCs. The sequence came from a woman in her thirties or forties in good health and CMV-seronegative. For the CDR3, the DNA is TGCAGTGGTTATTTGGGCGTTGAGCAGTTCTTC. This gives the protein CSGYLGVEQFF.